This TCR beta chain was retrieved from a study of T cells in Graves' hyperthyroidism and ophthalmopathy. The investigators amplified TCR beta CDR3 regions from RNA transcripts. HTBI primers were the set used in a first-round RT-PCR of the TCR CDR3. Each CDR3 protein gets one entry after TCRdb re-called the multiplex PCR reads with MiXCR. The repertoire holds roughly 840,000 distinct CDR3 sequences, with around 39% as singletons. The germline CDR1 and CDR2 sequences are ENHRY and SYGVKD. Trimming took 6 bases from V and 1 from J, leaving 9 bases between them. The CDR3 runs to 13 residues. This clonotype originated in a man younger than 35 with Graves' hyperthyroidism. The chain has TRBV10-3 and TRBJ1-1; D unresolved. Input material: blood. The CDR3 region is CAIRKMRNTEAFF. CDR3 nucleotides: TGTGCCATCAGAAAAATGAGGAACACTGAAGCTTTCTTT.